What follows is one T cell receptor (beta chain) and its context. Its antigen remains undetermined. No base-level quality is on record; no much larger clone is a single base apart. High-throughput TCR beta sequencing profiled peripheral blood CD8+ and CD4+ T cells from healthy donors, Susac syndrome patients and multiple sclerosis patients. The Susac syndrome patients fulfilled recently defined diagnostic criteria for either definite or probable disease. Bulk CD8+ and CD4+ T cells were purified by magnetic negative isolation, while CD8+ TEMRA cells were enriched using FACS. Blood was drawn into EDTA tubes, processed within 24 hours, and PBMCs were isolated by density gradient centrifugation. PBMCs intended for TCR sequencing were cryopreserved in liquid nitrogen and thawed later in a water bath at 37 degrees C. Purity of sorted or isolated CD4+, CD8+ and CD8+ TEMRA cells was at least 90%. RNA was extracted using the RNeasy kit, and roughly 0.5 to 1 microgram was reverse transcribed with random hexamers. The immunoSEQ multiplex PCR assay, which covers 54 Vbeta and 13 Jbeta segments, was used to amplify TCR beta CDR3 regions. Bias from PCR amplification was corrected by using a synthetic template baseline for primer optimization and for computational correction. Turning to the authors' computational methods: Reads were assigned to V, D and J genes according to IMGT and analyzed in immunoSEQ Analyzer, with only productive sequences retained. Clonality was computed as one minus Shannon entropy normalized by log2 of the number of productive unique sequences. For each patient and control, public and private clones were evaluated among the 100 most prevalent clones. Clones were defined as Susac-specific if absent from the healthy and MS cohorts, from 900 to 1,300 published viral clones and from other ImmuneACCESS disease sequences. The raw public reads went through TCRdb reprocessing: fastp at Q25, MiXCR clone calling, in-frame beta chains kept. When rows share a CDR3 protein, they turn into one entry using the most common DNA and genes. These V and J calls originate from TCRdb's pipeline instead of the authors' own analysis. In all, the sample holds under 200,000 distinct CDR3 sequences, and roughly 94% of those were seen once. The ten largest clones add up to 0.12% of the sample.

The CDR3 runs 15 amino acids, cysteine and phenylalanine included. Only the CDR3 DNA stays, 45 bases, in frame from base 1. The germline ends are 13 bases apart after V is trimmed by 5 bases and J by 3 bases. From the germline V gene (reference sequence), CDR1 is SSHAT and CDR2 is FNYEAQ. This sample was included in a study of CD8 T cells in Susac syndrome (dated by TCRdb to between 2018 and 2021). With respect to the entire study: Among the sequenced Susac syndrome patients, five or six had clinically active disease and roughly 8 were in clinical remission. Repertoire sequencing was used to test whether CD8+ T cell activation and differentiation in Susac syndrome was antigen driven. Susac syndrome patients were therapy-naive, on corticosteroids (some also receiving IVIg), or on IVIg alone at blood withdrawal.

The research as a whole found: In the CD4+ T cell repertoire of Susac syndrome patients, clonal expansion was not detected. The number of individuals in the TCR sequencing and HLA analysis was recognized as being relatively small.

The TCR was taken from a human donor with Susac syndrome. The sequenced material came from CD4+ T cells from PBMCs. The chain joins TRBV7-7 to TRBJ2-2; the D segment may tentatively be TRBD1 or TRBD2, each giving 5 matched bases. The CDR3 sequence is CASSIGDRYTGELFF. The bases are TGTGCCAGCAGCATAGGGGACCGATACACCGGGGAGCTGTTTTTT.